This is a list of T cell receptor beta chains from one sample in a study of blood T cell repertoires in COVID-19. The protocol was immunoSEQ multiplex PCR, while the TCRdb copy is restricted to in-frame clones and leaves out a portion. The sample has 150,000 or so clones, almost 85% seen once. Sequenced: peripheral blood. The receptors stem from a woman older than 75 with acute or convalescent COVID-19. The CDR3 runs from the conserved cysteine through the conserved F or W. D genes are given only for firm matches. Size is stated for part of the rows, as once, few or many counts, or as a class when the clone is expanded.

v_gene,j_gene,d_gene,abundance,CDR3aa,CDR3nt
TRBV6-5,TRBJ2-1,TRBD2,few,CASSPLAGSYNEQFF,TGTGCCAGCAGTCCACTAGCGGGATCCTACAATGAGCAGTTCTTC
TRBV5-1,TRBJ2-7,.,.,CASSLQGFGEQYF,TGCGCCAGCAGCTTACAGGGATTCGGCGAGCAGTACTTC
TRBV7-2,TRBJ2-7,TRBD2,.,CASSLSRPGRGEQYF,TGTGCCAGCAGCTTATCAAGGCCTGGGAGGGGCGAGCAGTACTTC
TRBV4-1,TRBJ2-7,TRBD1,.,CASSQHRQGAYEQYF,TGCGCCAGCAGCCAACATCGACAGGGGGCCTACGAGCAGTACTTC
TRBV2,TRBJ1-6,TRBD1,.,CASRGTGTENSPLHF,TGTGCCAGCAGAGGGACAGGGACGGAGAATTCACCCCTCCACTTT
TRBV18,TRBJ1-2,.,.,CASSESGPWADGYTF,TGTGCCAGCTCGGAGTCAGGGCCGTGGGCGGATGGCTACACCTTC
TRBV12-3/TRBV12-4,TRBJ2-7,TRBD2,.,CASSASGRGEQYF,TGTGCCAGCAGTGCTAGCGGGAGAGGCGAGCAGTACTTC
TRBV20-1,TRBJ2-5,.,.,CSANNYKTQYF,TGCAGTGCTAACAATTATAAGACCCAGTACTTC
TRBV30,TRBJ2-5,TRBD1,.,CAWSVDRGTWETQYF,TGTGCCTGGAGTGTCGACAGGGGGACCTGGGAGACCCAGTACTTC
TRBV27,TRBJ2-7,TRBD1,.,CASSLSGQGKNEQYF,TGTGCCAGCAGTTTATCGGGACAGGGGAAAAACGAGCAGTACTTC
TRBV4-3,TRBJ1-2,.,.,CASSQESVSGFSDGYTF,TGCGCCAGCAGCCAAGAAAGCGTGTCGGGGTTTAGTGATGGCTACACCTTC
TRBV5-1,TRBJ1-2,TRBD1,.,CASRPGQDYGYTF,TGCGCCAGCAGACCTGGACAGGACTATGGCTACACCTTC
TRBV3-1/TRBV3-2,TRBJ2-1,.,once,CASSGGSSSYNEQFF,TGTGCCAGCAGCGGCGGGTCGAGCTCCTACAATGAGCAGTTCTTC
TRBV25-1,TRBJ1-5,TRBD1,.,CASSVTGGQPQHF,TGTGCCAGCAGTGTCACAGGGGGGCAGCCCCAGCATTTT
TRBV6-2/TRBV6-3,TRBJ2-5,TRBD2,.,CASSYRLAGVRGGQETQYF,TGTGCCAGCAGTTACCGGCTAGCGGGAGTGAGAGGGGGACAAGAGACCCAGTACTTC
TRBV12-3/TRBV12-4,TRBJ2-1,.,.,CASASTQDNEQFF,TGTGCCAGTGCATCTACTCAGGACAATGAGCAGTTCTTC
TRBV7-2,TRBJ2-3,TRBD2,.,CASSHWGGITDTQYF,TGTGCCAGCAGTCACTGGGGAGGGATCACAGATACGCAGTATTTT
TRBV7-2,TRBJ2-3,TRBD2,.,CASSPRAAGATDTQYF,TGTGCCAGCAGCCCAAGGGCGGCGGGAGCGACAGATACGCAGTATTTT
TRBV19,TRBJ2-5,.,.,CASAGTALGETQYF,TGTGCCAGTGCGGGGACCGCTCTGGGGGAGACCCAGTACTTC
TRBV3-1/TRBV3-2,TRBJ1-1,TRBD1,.,CASSQSGTGVTEAFF,TGTGCCAGCAGCCAATCCGGGACAGGGGTCACTGAAGCTTTCTTT
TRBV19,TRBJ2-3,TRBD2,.,CASSRGLGTDTQYF,TGTGCCAGTAGTCGGGGACTAGGGACAGATACGCAGTATTTT
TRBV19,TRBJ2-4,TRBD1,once,CASSPRTGSMAKNIQYF,TGTGCCAGTAGTCCCAGGACAGGGAGTATGGCCAAAAACATTCAGTACTTC
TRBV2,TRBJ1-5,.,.,CASSERELAYQPQHF,TGTGCCAGCAGTGAAAGGGAGCTGGCCTATCAGCCCCAGCATTTT
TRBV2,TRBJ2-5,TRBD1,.,CASNIDRVASETQYF,TGTGCCAGCAACATCGACAGGGTCGCGTCGGAGACCCAGTACTTC
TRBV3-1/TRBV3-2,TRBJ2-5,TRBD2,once,CASSPSGGGETQYF,TGTGCCAGCAGCCCTAGCGGGGGTGGGGAGACCCAGTACTTC
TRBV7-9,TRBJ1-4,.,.,CASSLGTTVGELFF,TGTGCCAGCAGCTTAGGGACAACCGTTGGGGAACTGTTTTTT
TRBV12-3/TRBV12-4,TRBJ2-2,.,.,CASSASSTGELFF,TGTGCCAGCAGTGCTAGCAGCACCGGGGAGCTGTTTTTT
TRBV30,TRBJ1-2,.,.,CAWSVRGDGYTF,TGTGCCTGGAGTGTACGGGGGGATGGCTACACCTTC
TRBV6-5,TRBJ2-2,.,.,CAIASDRNTGELFF,TGTGCCATCGCCTCGGACAGGAACACCGGGGAGCTGTTTTTT
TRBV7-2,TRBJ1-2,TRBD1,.,CASSLQGANYGYTF,TGTGCCAGCAGCCTACAGGGGGCTAACTATGGCTACACCTTC
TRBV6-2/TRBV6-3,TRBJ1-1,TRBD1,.,CASSFSGQGGTEAFF,TGTGCCAGCAGTTTTTCCGGACAGGGAGGGACTGAAGCTTTCTTT
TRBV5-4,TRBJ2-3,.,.,CASSTSTDTQYF,TGTGCCAGCAGCACTAGCACAGATACGCAGTATTTT
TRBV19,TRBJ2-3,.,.,CASSIDWTADTQYF,TGTGCCAGTAGTATAGATTGGACAGCAGATACGCAGTATTTT
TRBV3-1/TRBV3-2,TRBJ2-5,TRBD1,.,CASSRGQAQETQYF,TGTGCCAGCAGCCGAGGACAGGCCCAAGAGACCCAGTACTTC
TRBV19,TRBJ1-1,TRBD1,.,CASSRFGRGDTEAFF,TGTGCCAGTAGTCGTTTTGGCAGGGGGGACACTGAAGCTTTCTTT
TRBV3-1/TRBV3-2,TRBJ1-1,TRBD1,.,CASSPGQGLNTEAFF,TGTGCCAGCAGCCCCGGACAGGGATTGAACACTGAAGCTTTCTTT
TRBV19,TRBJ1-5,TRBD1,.,CASRVLQGLGNQPQHF,TGTGCCAGTAGGGTCCTACAGGGGTTAGGCAATCAGCCCCAGCATTTT
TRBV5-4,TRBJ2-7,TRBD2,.,CASSGRTSGGYEQYF,TGTGCCAGCAGCGGAAGGACTAGCGGGGGTTACGAGCAGTACTTC
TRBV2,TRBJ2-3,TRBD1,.,CASSLDRVTDTQYF,TGTGCCAGCAGCCTCGACAGGGTCACAGATACGCAGTATTTT
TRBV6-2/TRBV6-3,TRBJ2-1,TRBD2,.,CASSYLIGTSGRGNEQFF,TGTGCCAGCAGTTACCTAATCGGGACTAGCGGGAGAGGCAACGAGCAGTTCTTC
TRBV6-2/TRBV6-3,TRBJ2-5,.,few,CASSSYLEETQYF,TGTGCCAGCAGTTCCTACTTAGAGGAGACCCAGTACTTC
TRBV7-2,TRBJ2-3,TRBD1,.,CASSLRGRSDTQYF,TGTGCCAGCAGCTTAAGGGGGCGGTCAGATACGCAGTATTTT
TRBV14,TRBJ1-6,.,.,CASSQTTGRPMDSPLHF,TGTGCCAGCAGCCAGACAACAGGGCGCCCCATGGATTCACCCCTCCACTTT
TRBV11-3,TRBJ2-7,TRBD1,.,CASSLGTGYEQYF,TGTGCCAGCAGCTTGGGGACAGGCTACGAGCAGTACTTC
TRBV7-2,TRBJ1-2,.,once,CASRRGLVYGYTF,TGTGCCAGCAGGAGAGGGCTCGTCTATGGCTACACCTTC
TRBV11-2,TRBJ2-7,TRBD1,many,CASSLLVGTGAREQYF,TGTGCCAGCAGCTTATTAGTCGGGACAGGAGCTAGGGAGCAGTACTTC
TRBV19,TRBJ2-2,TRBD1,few,CASSMDLAGGVTGELFF,TGTGCCAGTAGTATGGACTTGGCAGGGGGCGTCACCGGGGAGCTGTTTTTT
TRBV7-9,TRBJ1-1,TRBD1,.,CASSSRGMNTEAFF,TGTGCCAGCAGCTCCAGGGGGATGAACACTGAAGCTTTCTTT
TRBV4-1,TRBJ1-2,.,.,CASSQSRVESYGYTF,TGCGCCAGCAGCCAATCCAGGGTGGAGTCCTATGGCTACACCTTC
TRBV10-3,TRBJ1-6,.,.,CAISESTSGSSYNSPLHF,TGTGCCATCAGTGAGTCGACTAGCGGAAGCTCCTATAATTCACCCCTCCACTTT
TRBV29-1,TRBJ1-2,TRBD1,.,CSVELTGGVGGYTF,TGCAGCGTTGAATTGACAGGGGGCGTGGGAGGCTACACCTTC
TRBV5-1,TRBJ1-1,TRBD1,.,CASSPQGGTEAFF,TGCGCCAGCAGCCCCCAGGGGGGCACTGAAGCTTTCTTT
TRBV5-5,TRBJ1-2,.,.,CASSLGAGRPEGYTF,TGTGCCAGCAGCTTGGGGGCAGGGAGGCCGGAAGGCTACACCTTC